Below, 11 T cell receptor beta chains from the same sample are listed, as sequenced in a study of T cell changes during pregnancy in multiple sclerosis. The data were produced by immunoSEQ multiplex PCR, yet TCRdb's version contains in-frame clones alone and is incomplete. In the table there are tens of thousands of clones, roughly 92% of which are singletons. The sample here was peripheral blood, taken in the first trimester of pregnancy. These TCRs come from a female donor with multiple sclerosis, enrolled in a pregnancy study.

The rearrangement joins TRBV30 to TRBJ1-5; possible D gene TRBD1, 5 bases. V lost 1 base and J 6 bases, leaving 13 bases between the germline ends. CDR1 is GTSNPN and CDR2 is SVGIG in the germline V gene (reference sequence). The CDR3 length is 14 residues. CDR3 sequence: CAWSGGLLGQPQHF. The CDR3 DNA sequence: TGTGCCTGGAGTGGGGGACTGCTAGGTCAGCCCCAGCATTTT.

The V gene is TRBV9, the J gene TRBJ2-7; 9 bases match TRBD2. J gave up 6 bases and V 0 bases, and 4 bases lay outside the gene matches. CDR1 and CDR2 (germline): SGDLS, YYNGEE. The CDR3 extends over 14 amino acids. The CDR3 bases are TGTGCCAGCAGCGTAGTGGCTAGCGGGGTCGAGCAGTACTTC. This translates into CASSVVASGVEQYF.

The chain uses TRBV13 and TRBJ2-7; perhaps TRBD2 as D (6 bases). The V and J ends lost 8 bases and 1 base respectively, with 12 bases between them. This CDR3 spans 13 amino acids. CDR1 and CDR2 (germline): PRHDT, FYEKMQ (reference sequence). Here the CDR3 reads CASGQGGSYEQYF. The CDR3 region has the DNA TGTGCCAGCGGCCAGGGAGGTTCCTACGAGCAGTACTTC.

The chain combines TRBV6-5 with TRBJ1-5; D possibly corresponds to TRBD1 (5 bases). The CDR3 contains 15 residues. Germline CDR1 MNHEY, CDR2 SVGAGI. With 5 bases removed from V and 0 bases from J, the gap between germline ends came to 11 bases. CDR3 residues: CASSRRQNSNQPQHF. CDR3 DNA sequence: TGTGCCAGCAGTCGAAGACAGAATAGCAATCAGCCCCAGCATTTT.

The genes are TRBV5-1 and TRBJ2-2; tentative D call: TRBD1 (6 bases). There are 14 residues in the CDR3. The germline V gene has CDR1 SGHRS and CDR2 YFSETQ. Trimming shortened V by 5 bases and J by 4 bases, and 12 bases separated the two germline ends. The CDR3 DNA reads as TGCGCCAGCAGGGTTACAGGGTCCACCGGGGAGCTGTTTTTT. It encodes CASRVTGSTGELFF.

This clone was counted a single time. This chain connects TRBV5-4 to TRBJ2-5; 7 bases agree with TRBD1. The V gene's germline CDR1 is SGHNT and CDR2 YYREEE (reference sequence). J gave up 4 bases and V 2 bases, and 8 bases lay outside the gene matches. This CDR3 spans 15 amino acids. Written as DNA, the CDR3 is TGTGCCAGCAGCTTAAAGGGGGCTGGGCGAGAGACCCAGTACTTC. Translating it yields CASSLKGAGRETQYF. Full variable domain (missing parts from reference TRBV5-4 and TRBJ2-5): ETGVTQSPTHLIKTRGQQVTLRCSSQSGHNTVSWYQQALGQGPQFIFQYYREEENGRGNFPPRFSGLQFPNYSSELNVNALELDDSALYLCASSLKGAGRETQYFGPGTRLLVL.

The V call is TRBV30, the J call TRBJ1-2, with D tentatively TRBD1 (6 bases). V gave up 3 bases and J gave up 8 bases, with 13 bases separating them. The CDR3 spans 12 residues. CDR1 and CDR2 (germline): GTSNPN, SVGIG (reference sequence). This CDR3 is CAWRWAGEGYTF. The DNA of the CDR3 is TGTGCCTGGAGGTGGGCAGGGGAGGGCTACACCTTC. Together with reference TRBV30 and TRBJ1-2, the CDR3 gives the full variable domain: SQTIHQWPATLVQPVGSPLSLECTVEGTSNPNLYWYRQAAGRGLQLLFYSVGIGQISSEVPQNLSASRPQDRQFILSSKKLLLSDSGFYLCAWRWAGEGYTFGSGTRLTVV.

This chain uses TRBV6-5 with TRBJ2-5; 8 positions match TRBD1. Matching the DNA end better, TRBJ2-7 makes the J call doubtful. Germline values: CDR1 MNHEY, CDR2 SVGAGI. The CDR3 has 13 amino acids. CDR3 DNA sequence: TGTGCCAGCAGCTCCGGACAGGGCTACGAGCAGTACTTC. Encoded protein: CASSSGQGYEQYF.

The chain recombines TRBV7-9 with TRBJ2-1; tentatively, D is TRBD2 (6 bases). Germline V gene data show CDR1 as SEHNR and CDR2 as FQNEAQ (reference sequence). CDR3 length equals 13 residues. The V end was cut by 7 bases, the J end by 6 bases, with 13 bases between. The CDR3 here is CASIDGGVNEQFF. As DNA, the CDR3 is TGTGCCAGCATCGATGGAGGGGTCAATGAGCAGTTCTTC.

This chain joins TRBV30 and TRBJ2-7; the D gene is possibly TRBD1 (6 bases). V was trimmed by 1 base and J by 6 bases, leaving 7 bases between them. In germline, CDR1 is GTSNPN, CDR2 SVGIG (reference sequence). There are 11 residues in the CDR3. CDR3 sequence: CAWSGGGEQYF. CDR3 nucleotide sequence: TGTGCCTGGAGTGGAGGGGGCGAGCAGTACTTC.

The CDR3 loop reads CASRIDRSYEQYF. The CDR3 DNA follows: TGTGCCAGCAGGATCGACAGATCCTACGAGCAGTACTTC. This chain uses TRBV11-2 with TRBJ2-7, with a tentative D call TRBD1 (5 bases). Trimming removed 6 bases from V and 1 base from J, with 10 bases in between. Per germline, CDR1 SGHAT and CDR2 FQNNGV. The CDR3 sequence is 13 residues long.